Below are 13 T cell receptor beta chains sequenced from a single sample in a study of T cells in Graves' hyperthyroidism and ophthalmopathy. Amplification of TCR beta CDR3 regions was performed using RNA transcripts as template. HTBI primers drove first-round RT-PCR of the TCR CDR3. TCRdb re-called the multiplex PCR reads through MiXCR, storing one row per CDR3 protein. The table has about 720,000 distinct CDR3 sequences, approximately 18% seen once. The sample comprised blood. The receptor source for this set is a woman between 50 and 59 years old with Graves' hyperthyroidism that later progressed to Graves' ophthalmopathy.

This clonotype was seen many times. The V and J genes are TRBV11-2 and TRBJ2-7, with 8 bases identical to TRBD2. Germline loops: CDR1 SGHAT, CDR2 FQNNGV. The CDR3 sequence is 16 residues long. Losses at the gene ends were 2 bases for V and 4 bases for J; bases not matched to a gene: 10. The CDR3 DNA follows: TGTGCCAGCAGCTTAAAGTGGGCGGGGGGAGCGTACGAGCAGTACTTC. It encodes CASSLKWAGGAYEQYF.

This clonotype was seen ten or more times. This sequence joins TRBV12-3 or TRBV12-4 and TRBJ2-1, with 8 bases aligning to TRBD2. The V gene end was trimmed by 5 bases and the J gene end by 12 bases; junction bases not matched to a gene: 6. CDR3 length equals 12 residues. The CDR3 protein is CASSPTAGGQFF. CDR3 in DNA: TGTGCCAGCAGTCCAACTGCGGGGGGGCAGTTCTTC.

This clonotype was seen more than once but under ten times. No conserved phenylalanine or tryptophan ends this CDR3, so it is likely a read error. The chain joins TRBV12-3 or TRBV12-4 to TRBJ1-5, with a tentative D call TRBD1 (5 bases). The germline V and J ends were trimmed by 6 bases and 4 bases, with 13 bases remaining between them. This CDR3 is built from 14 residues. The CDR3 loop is CASSPFGGNQPQHL. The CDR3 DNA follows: TGTGCCAGCAGCCCTTTTGGGGGTAATCAGCCCCAGCATCTT.

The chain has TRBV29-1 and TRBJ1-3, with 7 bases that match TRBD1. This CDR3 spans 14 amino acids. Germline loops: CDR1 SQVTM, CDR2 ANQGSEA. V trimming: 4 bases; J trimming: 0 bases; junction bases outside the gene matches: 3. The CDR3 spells CSVGQGISGNTIYF. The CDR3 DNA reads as TGCAGCGTTGGACAGGGAATCTCTGGAAACACCATATATTTT.

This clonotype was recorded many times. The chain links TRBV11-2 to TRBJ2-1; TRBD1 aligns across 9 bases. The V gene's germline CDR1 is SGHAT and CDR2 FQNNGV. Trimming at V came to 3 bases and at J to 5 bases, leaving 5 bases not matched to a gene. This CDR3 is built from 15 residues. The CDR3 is CASSFLGQGHNEQFF. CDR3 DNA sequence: TGTGCCAGCAGCTTTCTGGGACAGGGCCACAATGAGCAGTTCTTC.

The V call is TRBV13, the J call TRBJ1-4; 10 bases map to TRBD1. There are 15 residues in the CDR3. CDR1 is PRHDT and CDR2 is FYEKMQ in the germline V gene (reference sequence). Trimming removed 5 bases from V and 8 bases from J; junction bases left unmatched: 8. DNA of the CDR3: TGTGCCAGCAGCCAAAGACAGGGGGCGCGGGAAAAACTGTTTTTT. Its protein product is CASSQRQGAREKLFF.

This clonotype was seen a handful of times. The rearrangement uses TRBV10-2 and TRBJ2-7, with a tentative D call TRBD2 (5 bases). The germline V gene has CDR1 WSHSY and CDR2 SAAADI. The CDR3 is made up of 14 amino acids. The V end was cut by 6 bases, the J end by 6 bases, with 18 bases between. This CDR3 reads CASRPPGTRREQYF. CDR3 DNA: TGCGCCAGCAGACCACCGGGAACCCGGCGCGAGCAGTACTTC.

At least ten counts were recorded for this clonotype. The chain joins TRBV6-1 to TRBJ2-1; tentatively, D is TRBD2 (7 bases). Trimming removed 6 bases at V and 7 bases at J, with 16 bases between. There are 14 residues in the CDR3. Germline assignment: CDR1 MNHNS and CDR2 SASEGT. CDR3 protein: CASSGGGLVNEQFF. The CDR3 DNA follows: TGTGCCAGCAGCGGCGGGGGCCTGGTGAATGAGCAGTTCTTC.

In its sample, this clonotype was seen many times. Here the CDR3 reads CASSQVKSYTDTQYF. As DNA, the CDR3 is TGTGCCAGCAGCCAAGTTAAGAGTTACACAGATACGCAGTATTTT. The genes are TRBV3-1 and TRBJ2-3; D is undetermined. Per the germline V gene, CDR1 is LGHDT and CDR2 is YNNKEL (reference sequence). V lost 1 base and J 2 bases, leaving 10 bases between the germline ends. The CDR3 is made up of 15 amino acids.

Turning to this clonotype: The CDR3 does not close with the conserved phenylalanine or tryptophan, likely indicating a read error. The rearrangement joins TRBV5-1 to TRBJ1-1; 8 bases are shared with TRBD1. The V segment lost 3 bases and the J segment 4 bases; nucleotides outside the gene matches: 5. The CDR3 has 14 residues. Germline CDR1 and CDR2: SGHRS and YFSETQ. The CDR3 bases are TGCGCCAGCAGCTCCGACAGGGGAGGCACTGAAGCTTTCCTT. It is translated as CASSSDRGGTEAFL.

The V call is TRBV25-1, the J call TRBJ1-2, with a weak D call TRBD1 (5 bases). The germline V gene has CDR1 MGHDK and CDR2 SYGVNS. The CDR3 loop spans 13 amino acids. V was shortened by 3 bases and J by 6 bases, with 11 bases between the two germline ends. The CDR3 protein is CASSEGTRHGYTF. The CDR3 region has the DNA TGTGCCAGCAGTGAGGGGACCCGCCATGGCTACACCTTC.

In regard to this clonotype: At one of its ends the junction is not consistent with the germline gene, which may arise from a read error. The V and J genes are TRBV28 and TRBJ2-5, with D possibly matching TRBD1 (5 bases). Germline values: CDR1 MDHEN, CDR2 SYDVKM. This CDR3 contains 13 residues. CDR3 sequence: CATSFRGQETQYF. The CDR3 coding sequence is TGTGCCACCAGTTTTAGGGGACAAGAGACCCAGTACTTC.

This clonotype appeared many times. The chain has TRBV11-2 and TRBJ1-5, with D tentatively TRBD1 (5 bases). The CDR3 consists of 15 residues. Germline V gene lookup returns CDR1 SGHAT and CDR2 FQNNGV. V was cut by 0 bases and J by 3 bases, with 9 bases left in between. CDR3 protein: CASSLEHRINQPQHF. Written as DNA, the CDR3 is TGTGCCAGCAGCTTAGAGCACAGGATCAATCAGCCCCAGCATTTT.